Below, 6 T cell receptor beta chains from the same sample are listed, as sequenced in a study of blood T cells in healthy people across ages. For the second PCR, which ran for roughly 7 to 11 cycles, a sample-barcoded 5' primer and a J-beta primer mix were used. TCRdb redid the calling of the 5' RACE reads with MiXCR, one entry per CDR3 protein. The sample carries approximately 830,000 distinct CDR3 sequences, around 62% recorded once. Sequencing was done on a sample of blood. Source of these receptors: a man aged 30 to 45 in good health.

This clonotype appeared once. The chain combines TRBV29-1 with TRBJ2-4, with D unclear. Germline V lookup: CDR1 SQVTM, CDR2 ANQGSEA. V lost 5 bases and J lost 0, with 8 bases in between. The CDR3 has 13 amino acids. Here the CDR3 DNA reads TGCAGCGTTTCCGGGCGAGCCAAAAACATTCAGTACTTC. Translation gives CSVSGRAKNIQYF.

The chain is built from TRBV2 and TRBJ1-2; D gene unclear. Germline CDR1 is SNHLY and CDR2 is FYNNEI. The CDR3 contains 14 residues. Trimming shortened V by 1 base and J by 8 bases, and 14 bases separated the two germline ends. Here the CDR3 DNA reads TGTGCCAGCAGTGAAGTGGTGGGCCCTGCCGGCTACACCTTC. It codes for CASSEVVGPAGYTF.

This rearrangement joins TRBV4-2 to TRBJ2-3; D may be TRBD2 (6 bases). V was trimmed by 0 bases and J by 0 bases, leaving 16 bases between them. This CDR3 contains 18 residues. Looked up from germline, CDR1 is LGHNA and CDR2 is YNFKEQ. This CDR3 reads CASSQDISKRVSTDTQYF. CDR3 sequence (DNA): TGTGCCAGCAGCCAAGATATCTCGAAGCGGGTTAGCACAGATACGCAGTATTTT.

The chain employs TRBV20-1 and TRBJ1-4, with D tentatively TRBD1 (5 bases). Germline V gene lookup returns CDR1 DFQATT and CDR2 SNEGSKA (reference sequence). CDR3 size: 15 residues. The V and J ends lost 0 bases and 0 bases respectively, with 8 bases between them. The CDR3 protein is CSAREGGTTNEKLFF. DNA of the CDR3: TGCAGTGCTAGAGAGGGGGGTACAACTAATGAAAAACTGTTTTTT.

CDR3 DNA: TGTGCCAGCATCAACGACCTAGGGGGGCAGCCCCAGCATTTT. Its translation is CASINDLGGQPQHF. The chain couples TRBV2 to TRBJ1-5; the D gene is possibly TRBD1 (6 bases). The V gene's germline CDR1 is SNHLY and CDR2 FYNNEI. The CDR3 contains 14 residues. V lost 7 bases and J lost 7, with 17 bases in between.

The chain couples TRBV4-3 to TRBJ2-2, with 8 bases matching TRBD1. Germline CDR1 LGHNA, CDR2 YSLEER. The junction had 6 bases not matched to a gene; V was cut back by 4 bases and J by 5 bases. CDR3 length: 15 amino acids. For the CDR3, the DNA is TGCGCCAGCAGCCGGTGGCAGGGGGCGACCGGGGAGCTGTTTTTT. This codes for CASSRWQGATGELFF.